This record concerns one T cell receptor beta chain sequence. Its antigen is unknown. Base qualities are not provided; no much larger clone lies one nucleotide away. This specimen comes from a study of T cells in Graves' hyperthyroidism and ophthalmopathy (dated by TCRdb to about 2019). General notes on the study: Peripheral blood samples were taken at the time of initial diagnosis, prior to any treatment. In addition, the study compared T-cell repertoires in thyroid tissue and in blood from 6 or 7 Graves' hyperthyroidism patients. For training and testing, the 100 or so patients in the discovery cohort were randomly divided in a 7:3 ratio. An independent validation cohort of around 19 hyperthyroidism patients and approximately 15 patients who later progressed to ophthalmopathy tested prospective prediction of ophthalmopathy. Following sampling, methimazole starting at 30 mg daily was given to hyperthyroidism patients, and high-dose intravenous methylprednisolone was given to ophthalmopathy patients. To identify TCR V-J signatures that set the groups apart, the researchers used a discovery cohort of 95 to 100 patients, made up of 40 to 45 with Graves' ophthalmopathy and 55 to 65 with stable Graves' hyperthyroidism. The paper reports TCR Vbeta CDR3 sequencing of some 140 peripheral blood samples: 43 ophthalmopathy, 70 to 85 hyperthyroidism and 17 progressor patients.

The research as a whole found: In validation, the model predicted progression to ophthalmopathy a median of about 6 months before onset, with roughly 71% sensitivity and roughly 73% specificity. Ophthalmopathy was separated from stable hyperthyroidism by a 13 V-J signature model, with approximately 85% sensitivity and approximately 81% specificity obtained in cross-validation and 80%/75% obtained in testing. Most expanded thyroid clonotypes (frequency above 0.001) were also detected in blood, a finding suggesting that blood repertoires may reflect thyroid immune responses. Sample size was not statistically predetermined, and investigators were not blinded to group allocation.

Ophthalmopathy patients had moderately to severely active disease, with a Clinical Activity Score of 3 or more, a NOSPECS grade of 4 or more, and a disease duration of less than 3 months. The study excluded patients with uncontrolled infections, other autoimmune diseases, pregnancy or lactation. Diagnoses were based on clinical symptoms, serum thyroxine and TRAb, thyroid ultrasound and orbital computed tomography. Ficoll-Paque density gradient centrifugation was used to isolate PBMCs from 9.5 to 10 ml of fresh peripheral blood. Trizol reagent was used to extract total RNA, and RNA quality was then checked on an Agilent 2100 Bioanalyzer. The CDR3 numbers 13 residues from cysteine through phenylalanine. Solely the CDR3 DNA is kept, with 39 bases framed from the first base. Based on the germline V gene (reference sequence), the CDR1 and CDR2 sequences are SEHNR and FQNEAQ. The junction carries 9 bases between V and J, which are trimmed by 3 bases and 3 bases respectively.

The TCR beta CDR3 regions were amplified from RNA transcripts. The first round of RT-PCR for the TCR CDR3 was performed with the HTBI primer set and the Qiagen OneStep RT-PCR kit. A second multiplex PCR round built the libraries, followed by size selection and purification. Libraries were sequenced paired-end with 100 bp reads on an Illumina HiSeq2000. Per the source publication's procedure: SOAPnuke was used to process the raw data, throwing out any read that contained adapters or uncalled bases, had a mean Phred below 15, or lacked an exact constant-primer or identifier match. COPE v1.2.5 was used to merge the high-quality paired reads, and each unique nucleotide sequence was defined as a clonotype. MiTCR v1.1 was used to align the clonotypes against IMGT TRBV, TRBD and TRBJ reference segments. The analysis was restricted to V-J combinations with a frequency above 0.0001, which together covered 99% to 99.2% of the repertoires. A TCS score was defined as the ratio between F50 (clonal expansion) and ExV (chaos), using BLOSUM62-based TCRdist between CDR3 peptides within each V-J. Welch's t-statistics and random forest reduced 500 to 550 V-J features to around 14, which were used in a naive Bayes classifier (R e1071). The public sequencing data were trimmed at Q25 with fastp and processed into clonotypes with MiXCR by TCRdb, which kept only in-frame beta chains. One record per CDR3 amino acid sequence lists the most common genes and DNA. Clone size and V and J calls follow TCRdb, not the original study. For this sample there are about 520,000 distinct CDR3 sequences; 24% appear just once. The top ten clones comprise roughly 10% of the sample.

Source material: blood. The V and J segments used are TRBV7-9 and TRBJ2-7, with no confidently assigned D gene. This sequence originates from a young woman with Graves' ophthalmopathy. CDR3 loop: CASSFAADYEQYF. At the DNA level, the sequence is TGTGCCAGCAGCTTCGCGGCGGACTACGAGCAGTACTTC. Joined to the reference TRBV7-9 and TRBJ2-7 proteins, this CDR3 gives the full variable domain: DTGVSQNPRHKITKRGQNVTFRCDPISEHNRLYWYRQTLGQGPEFLTYFQNEAQLEKSRLLSDRFSAERPKGSFSTLEIQRTEQGDSAMYLCASSFAADYEQYFGPGTRLTVT.